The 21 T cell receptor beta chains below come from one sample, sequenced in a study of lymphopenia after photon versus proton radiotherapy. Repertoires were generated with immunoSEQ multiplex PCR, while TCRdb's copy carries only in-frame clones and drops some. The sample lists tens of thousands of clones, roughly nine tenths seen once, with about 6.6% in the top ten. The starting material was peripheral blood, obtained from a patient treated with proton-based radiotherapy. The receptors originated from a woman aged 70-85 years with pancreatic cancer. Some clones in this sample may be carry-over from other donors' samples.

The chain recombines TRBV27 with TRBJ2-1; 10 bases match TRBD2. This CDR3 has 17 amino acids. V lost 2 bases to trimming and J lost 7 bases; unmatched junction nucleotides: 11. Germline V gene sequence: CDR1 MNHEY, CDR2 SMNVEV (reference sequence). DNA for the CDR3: TGTGCCAGCAGTTTACCCCCGGCTAGCGGGAGTGTAAATGAGCAGTTCTTC. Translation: CASSLPPASGSVNEQFF.

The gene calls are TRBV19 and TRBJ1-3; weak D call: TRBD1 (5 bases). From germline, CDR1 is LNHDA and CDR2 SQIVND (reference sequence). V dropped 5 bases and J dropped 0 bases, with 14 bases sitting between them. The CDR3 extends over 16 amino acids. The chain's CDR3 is CASSDPGGTSGNTIYF. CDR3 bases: TGTGCCAGTAGTGACCCCGGGGGGACCTCTGGAAACACCATATATTTT.

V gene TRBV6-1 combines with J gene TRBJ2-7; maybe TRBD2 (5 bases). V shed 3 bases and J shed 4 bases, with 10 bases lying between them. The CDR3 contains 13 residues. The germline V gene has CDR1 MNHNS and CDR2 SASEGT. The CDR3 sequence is CASSEGDLYEQYF. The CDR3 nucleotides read TGTGCCAGCAGTGAGGGAGACCTTTACGAGCAGTACTTC.

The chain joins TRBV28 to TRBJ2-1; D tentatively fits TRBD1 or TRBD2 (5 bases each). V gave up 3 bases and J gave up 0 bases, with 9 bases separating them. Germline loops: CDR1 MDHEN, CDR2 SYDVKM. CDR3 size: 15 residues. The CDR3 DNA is TGTGCCAGCAGTTTTGGGGGTTACTCCTACAATGAGCAGTTCTTC. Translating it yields CASSFGGYSYNEQFF. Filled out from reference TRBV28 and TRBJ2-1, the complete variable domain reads DVKVTQSSRYLVKRTGEKVFLECVQDMDHENMFWYRQDPGLGLRLIYFSYDVKMKEKGDIPEGYSVSREKKERFSLILESASTNQTSMYLCASSFGGYSYNEQFFGPGTRLTVL.

DNA for the CDR3: TGCGCCAGCAGCTTGGCCTCTAGCGTCCAAGAGACCCAGTACTTC. Residues: CASSLASSVQETQYF. The V call is TRBV5-1, the J call TRBJ2-5; D might be TRBD2 (6 bases). Between the trimmed V and J ends, which lost 0 bases and 1 base, there was a span of 10 bases. Germline loops: CDR1 SGHRS, CDR2 YFSETQ. The CDR3 runs 15 residues.

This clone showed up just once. The chain's CDR3 is CASSEREHGQYTQYF. The CDR3 DNA reads TGTGCCAGCAGTGAAAGGGAGCACGGTCAGTACACCCAGTACTTC. This chain joins TRBV6-1 and TRBJ2-5, with a possible D match to TRBD2 (5 bases). The V end was cut by 2 bases, the J end by 8 bases, with 18 bases between. There are 15 residues in the CDR3. CDR1 is MNHNS and CDR2 is SASEGT in the germline V gene.

Here the CDR3 reads CASRGYEQYF. CDR3 DNA sequence: TGTGCCAGCAGGGGCTACGAGCAGTACTTC. The rearrangement links TRBV25-1 to TRBJ2-7; no clear D gene. This CDR3 is 10 amino acids long. The germline V gene encodes CDR1 MGHDK and CDR2 SYGVNS. Trimming stripped 6 bases from V and 3 bases from J, with 3 bases between.

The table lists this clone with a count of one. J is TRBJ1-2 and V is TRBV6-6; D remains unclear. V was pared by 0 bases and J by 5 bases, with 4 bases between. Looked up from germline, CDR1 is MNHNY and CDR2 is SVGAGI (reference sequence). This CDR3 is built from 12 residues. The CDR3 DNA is TGTGCCAGCAGTTACTCGGGGTATGGCTACACCTTC. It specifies CASSYSGYGYTF.

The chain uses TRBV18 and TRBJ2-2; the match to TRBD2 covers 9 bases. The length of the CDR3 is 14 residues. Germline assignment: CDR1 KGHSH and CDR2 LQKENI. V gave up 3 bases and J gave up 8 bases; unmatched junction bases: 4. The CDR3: CASSPGLASGELFF. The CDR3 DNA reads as TGTGCCAGCTCACCCGGACTAGCGTCAGGGGAGCTGTTTTTT. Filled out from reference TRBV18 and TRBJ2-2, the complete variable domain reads NAGVMQNPRHLVRRRGQEARLRCSPMKGHSHVYWYRQLPEEGLKFMVYLQKENIIDESGMPKERFSAEFPKEGPSILRIQQVVRGDSAAYFCASSPGLASGELFFGEGSRLTVL.

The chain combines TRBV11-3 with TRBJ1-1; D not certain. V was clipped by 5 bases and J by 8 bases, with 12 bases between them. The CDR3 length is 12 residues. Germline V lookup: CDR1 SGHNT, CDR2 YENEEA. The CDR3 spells CASSGGNSEAFF. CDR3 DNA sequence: TGTGCCAGCAGCGGTGGTAACTCCGAAGCTTTCTTT.

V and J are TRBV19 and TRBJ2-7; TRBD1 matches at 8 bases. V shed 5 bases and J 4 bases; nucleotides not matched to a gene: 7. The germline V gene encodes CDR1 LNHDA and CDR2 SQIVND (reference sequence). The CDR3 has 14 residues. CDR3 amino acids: CASSGQGELYEQYF. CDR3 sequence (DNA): TGTGCCAGTAGTGGACAGGGTGAACTTTACGAGCAGTACTTC.

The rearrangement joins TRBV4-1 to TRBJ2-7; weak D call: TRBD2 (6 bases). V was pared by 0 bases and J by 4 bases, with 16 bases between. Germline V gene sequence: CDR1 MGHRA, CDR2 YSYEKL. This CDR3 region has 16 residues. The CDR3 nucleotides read TGCGCCAGCAGCCAAGATCTCGACCGGGACTGGTACGAGCAGTACTTC. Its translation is CASSQDLDRDWYEQYF.

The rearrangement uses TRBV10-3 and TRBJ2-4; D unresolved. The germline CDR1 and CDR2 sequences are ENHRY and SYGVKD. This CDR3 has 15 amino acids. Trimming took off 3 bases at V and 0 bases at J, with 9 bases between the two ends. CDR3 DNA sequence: TGTGCCATCAGTGAACAGCTCATAGCCAAAAACATTCAGTACTTC. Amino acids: CAISEQLIAKNIQYF.

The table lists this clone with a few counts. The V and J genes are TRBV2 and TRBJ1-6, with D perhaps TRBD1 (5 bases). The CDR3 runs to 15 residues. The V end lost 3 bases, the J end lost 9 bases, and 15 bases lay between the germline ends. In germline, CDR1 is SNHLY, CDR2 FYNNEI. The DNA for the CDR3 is TGTGCCAGCAGTGAGAGTCAGGATGGGGGTTCACCCCTCCACTTT. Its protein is CASSESQDGGSPLHF.

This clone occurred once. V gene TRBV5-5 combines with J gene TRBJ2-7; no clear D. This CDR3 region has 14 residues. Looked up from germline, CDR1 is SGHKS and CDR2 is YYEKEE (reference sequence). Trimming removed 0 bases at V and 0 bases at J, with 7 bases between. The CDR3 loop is CASSLAVTSYEQYF. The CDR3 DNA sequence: TGTGCCAGCAGCTTGGCAGTGACCTCCTACGAGCAGTACTTC.

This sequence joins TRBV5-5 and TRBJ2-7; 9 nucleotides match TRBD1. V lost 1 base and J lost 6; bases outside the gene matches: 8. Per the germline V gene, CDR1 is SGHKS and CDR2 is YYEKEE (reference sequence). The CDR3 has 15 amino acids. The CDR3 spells CASSLFSGQGSEQYF. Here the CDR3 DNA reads TGTGCCAGCAGCTTGTTTTCGGGACAGGGCTCCGAGCAGTACTTC.

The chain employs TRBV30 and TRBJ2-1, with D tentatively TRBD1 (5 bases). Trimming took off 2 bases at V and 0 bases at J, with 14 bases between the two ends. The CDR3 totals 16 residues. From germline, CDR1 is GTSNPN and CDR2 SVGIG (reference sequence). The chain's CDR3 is CAWSLAGLSSYNEQFF. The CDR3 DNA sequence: TGTGCCTGGAGTTTGGCAGGGCTCTCCTCCTACAATGAGCAGTTCTTC.

CDR3 bases: TGCGCCAGCAGCTTAGCGGGAGCCGGCACCGGGGAGCTGTTTTTT. Translation: CASSLAGAGTGELFF. The gene calls are TRBV5-1 and TRBJ2-2; 8 nucleotides align to TRBD2. Germline values: CDR1 SGHRS, CDR2 YFSETQ. J gave up 4 bases and V 2 bases, and 4 bases lay outside the gene matches. The CDR3 totals 15 residues. Based on the CDR3 plus reference TRBV5-1 and TRBJ2-2, the full variable domain is KAGVTQTPRYLIKTRGQQVTLSCSPISGHRSVSWYQQTPGQGLQFLFEYFSETQRNKGNFPGRFSGRQFSNSRSEMNVSTLELGDSALYLCASSLAGAGTGELFFGEGSRLTVL.

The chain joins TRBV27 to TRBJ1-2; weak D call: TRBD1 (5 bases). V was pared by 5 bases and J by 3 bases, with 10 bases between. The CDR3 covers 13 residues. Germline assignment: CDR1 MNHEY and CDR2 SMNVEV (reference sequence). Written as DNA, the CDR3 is TGTGCCAGCAGTCCGACAGTCTACTATGGCTACACCTTC. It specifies CASSPTVYYGYTF.

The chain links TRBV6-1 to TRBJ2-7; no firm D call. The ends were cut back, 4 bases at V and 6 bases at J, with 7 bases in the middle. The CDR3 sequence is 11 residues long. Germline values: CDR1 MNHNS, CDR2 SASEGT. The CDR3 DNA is TGTGCCAGCAGTGGGTCGATCGAGCAGTACTTC. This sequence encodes CASSGSIEQYF.

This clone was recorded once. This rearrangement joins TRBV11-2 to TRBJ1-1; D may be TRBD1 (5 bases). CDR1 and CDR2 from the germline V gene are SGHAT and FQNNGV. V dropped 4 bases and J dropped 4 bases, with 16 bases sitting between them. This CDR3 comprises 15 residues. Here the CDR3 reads CASSSRDATGTEAFF. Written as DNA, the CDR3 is TGTGCCAGCAGCTCAAGGGACGCTACGGGCACTGAAGCTTTCTTT.